This record concerns one TCR beta chain sequence. These data belong to a study of T cells in localized non-small cell lung cancer. Profiled with immunoSEQ multiplex PCR; TCRdb holds only in-frame clones, not every one. Of approximately 65,000 clones in the sample, roughly 76% were seen once. This TCR came from a man aged 35-69 years with stage II lung adenocarcinoma. Sequencing was performed on PBMCs, taken before any cancer treatment.

The CDR3 reads CASRGRTNTEAFF. CDR3 bases: TGTGCCAGCAGGGGACGGACGAACACTGAAGCTTTCTTT. V gene TRBV5-4 combines with J gene TRBJ1-1; a possible D gene is TRBD1 (5 bases). Trimming cost V 5 bases and J 1 base, with 9 bases left between them. The CDR3 totals 13 residues. The germline V gene encodes CDR1 SGHNT and CDR2 YYREEE (reference sequence).